The clone carrying this T cell receptor (beta chain) was seen only a few times. Its cognate antigen is unknown. Germline V gives CDR1 KGHDR, CDR2 SFDVKD. The CDR3 spans 17 residues. Trimming took 3 bases from V and 0 from J, leaving 16 bases between them. The sample belongs to a study of vaccination effects on CD4 cells after COVID-19. Before any sequencing was done, the ViraFEST assay used viral peptide pools to expand antigen-specific CD4+ T cells. Culture lasted over 9 days before CD4+ T cell isolation. Infection dated between March and December 2020, before the Alpha, Beta and Delta variants reached the United States. Assay: immunoSEQ multiplex PCR; the TCRdb copy retains only in-frame clones and omits some. Of tens of thousands of clones listed, 65% to 80% are singletons. Findings and limits, study-wide: Infection-derived and vaccine-derived clones contracted markedly late after vaccination.

Sequencing was performed on CD4+ T cells from PBMCs cultured with HIV peptides, taken before COVID-19 vaccination. Subset meaning: HIV-1 Nef peptide pool negative control/reference culture. The V and J genes are TRBV24-1 and TRBJ1-1, with unresolved D. The clonotype originates from a human donor who had a prior SARS-CoV-2 infection. DNA for the CDR3: TGTGCCACCAGTGATAATGCGGTCTGCCGATTGAACACTGAAGCTTTCTTT. Encoded protein: CATSDNAVCRLNTEAFF.